These 6 T cell receptor beta chains share one sample of origin, sequenced in a study of shared clonotypes between healthy human individuals. TCRdb's table, derived via immunoSEQ multiplex PCR, lists solely in-frame clones and lacks some. This sample has approximately 2.3 million clones, with approximately 95% found just once. The sample comprised naive CD4+ T cells from PBMCs. The subset denotes: CD45RA+ positively selected. The source is a man aged 18 to 30 in good health. Some clones in this sample may be carry-over from other donors' samples.

Notes on this clone: In the same sample, other DNA sequences code for this CDR3. The chain links TRBV9 to TRBJ1-1; D uncertain. Germline lookup yields CDR1 SGDLS and CDR2 YYNGEE. The CDR3 covers 14 residues. Trimming left V 2 bases short and J 0 bases short, with 8 bases between. CDR3 in DNA: TGTGCCAGCAGCGTGGGGAGATTGAACACTGAAGCTTTCTTT. It translates to CASSVGRLNTEAFF.

The chain has TRBV7-8 and TRBJ2-1; TRBD1 aligns across 9 bases. This CDR3 has 15 amino acids. The trim removed 7 bases at V and 4 bases at J, leaving 8 bases unmatched. Germline CDR1 is SGHVS and CDR2 is FQNEAQ. The DNA for the CDR3 is TGTGCCAGCACCACCGGGACAGGGCTATACAATGAGCAGTTCTTC. It translates to CASTTGTGLYNEQFF.

Notes on this clone: This sample includes further DNA sequences coding for the same CDR3. CDR3 loop: CASSFGSYEQYF. The CDR3 DNA sequence: TGTGCCAGCAGTTTCGGATCCTACGAGCAGTACTTC. V gene TRBV28 combines with J gene TRBJ2-7; D ambiguous. Germline lookup yields CDR1 MDHEN and CDR2 SYDVKM. V lost 3 bases and J 1 base, leaving 4 bases between the germline ends. The CDR3 runs 12 residues.

This chain connects TRBV19 to TRBJ1-2; D gene uncertain. The CDR3 is made up of 10 amino acids. Germline V gene sequence: CDR1 LNHDA, CDR2 SQIVND (reference sequence). V was shortened by 10 bases and J by 0 bases, with 3 bases between the two germline ends. CDR3 in amino acids: CATSNYGYTF. The CDR3 nucleotides read TGTGCCACCTCTAACTATGGCTACACCTTC.

The rearrangement joins TRBV9 to TRBJ2-7; D perhaps matches TRBD2 (7 bases). CDR1 is SGDLS and CDR2 is YYNGEE in the germline V gene. Deletions cut 1 base from V and 6 bases from J, with 17 bases between. This CDR3 has 15 amino acids. This CDR3 reads CASSVRFGGPAEQYF. CDR3 DNA sequence: TGTGCCAGCAGCGTAAGGTTCGGGGGGCCCGCCGAGCAGTACTTC.

The rearrangement joins TRBV6-5 to TRBJ1-2; no firm D call. Per germline, CDR1 MNHEY and CDR2 SVGAGI. CDR3 size: 12 residues. Trimming removed 10 bases from V and 2 bases from J, with 11 bases in between. The chain's CDR3 is CAIRTANYGYTF. DNA of the CDR3: TGTGCCATCCGGACTGCCAACTATGGCTACACCTTC.